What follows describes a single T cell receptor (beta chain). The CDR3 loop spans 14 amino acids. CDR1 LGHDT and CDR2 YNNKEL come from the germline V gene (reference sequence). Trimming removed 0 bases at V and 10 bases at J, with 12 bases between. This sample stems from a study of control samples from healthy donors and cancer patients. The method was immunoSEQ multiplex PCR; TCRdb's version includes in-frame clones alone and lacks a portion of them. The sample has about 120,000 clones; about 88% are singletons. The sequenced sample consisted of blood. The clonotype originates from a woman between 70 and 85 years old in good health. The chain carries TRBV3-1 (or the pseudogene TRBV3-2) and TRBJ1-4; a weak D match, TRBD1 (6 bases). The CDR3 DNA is TGTGCCAGCAGCCAAGACGGGCCAGGGGCAAAACTGTTTTTT. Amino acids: CASSQDGPGAKLFF.